This paragraph covers one T cell receptor (beta chain) sequence. The data derive from a study of blood T cell repertoires in COVID-19. About the research overall: Samples of COVID-19 (acute and convalescent) were obtained from the United States, Italy and Spain. The analysed material was cDNA or gDNA that came from T cells, B-cell-depleted T cells, or PBMCs.

Original analysis: Counts of nucleated cells, estimated from reference gene primer amplification, were obtained. Method: immunoSEQ multiplex PCR; TCRdb's copy keeps in-frame clones and lacks some. From that table come the V and J calls and clone size; the DNA was used to work out D and trimming. This sample has about 73,000 clones; about 86% occur once, and the top ten carry around 30%. The CDR3 contains 13 residues. The ends were cut back, 6 bases at V and 2 bases at J, with 11 bases in the middle. From germline, CDR1 is SGHRS and CDR2 YFSETQ. The sequencing input was peripheral blood. The source is a human donor in a cohort sampled during active COVID-19. This sequence joins TRBV5-1 and TRBJ2-5, with D unresolved. The CDR3 nucleotides are TGCGCCAGCACCCTACGGAGACAAGAGACCCAGTACTTC. Amino acid sequence: CASTLRRQETQYF.